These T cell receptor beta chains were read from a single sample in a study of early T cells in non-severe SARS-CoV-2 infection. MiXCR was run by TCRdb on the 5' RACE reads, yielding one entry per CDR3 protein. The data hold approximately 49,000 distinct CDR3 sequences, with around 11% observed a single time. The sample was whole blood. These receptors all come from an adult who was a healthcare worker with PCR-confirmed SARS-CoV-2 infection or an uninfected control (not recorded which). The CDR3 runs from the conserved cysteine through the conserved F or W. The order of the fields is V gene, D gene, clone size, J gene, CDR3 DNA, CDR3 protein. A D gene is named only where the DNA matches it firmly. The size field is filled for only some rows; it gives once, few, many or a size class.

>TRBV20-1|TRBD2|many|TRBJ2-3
TGCAGTGCTACTAGCGGGGGCAGCACAGATACGCAGTATTTT
CSATSGGSTDTQYF
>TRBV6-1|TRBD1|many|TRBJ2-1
TGTGCCAGCAGTGAATTTCTTTGGGGACAGGGTGACAATGAGCAGTTCTTC
CASSEFLWGQGDNEQFF
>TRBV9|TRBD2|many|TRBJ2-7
TGTGCCAGCAGCGTGGCGGGGGAGAACCTCTACGAGCAGTACTTC
CASSVAGENLYEQYF
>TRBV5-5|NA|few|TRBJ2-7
TGTGCCAGCAGCTTGTCTGATTTCTCCTACGAGCAGTACTTC
CASSLSDFSYEQYF
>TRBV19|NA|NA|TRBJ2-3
TGTGCCAGTAGTGTCACCCAGGCAGATACGCAGTATTTT
CASSVTQADTQYF
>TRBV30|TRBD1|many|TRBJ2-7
TGTGCCTGGAGTCCCGGGACAGGCCTCGAGCAGTACTTC
CAWSPGTGLEQYF
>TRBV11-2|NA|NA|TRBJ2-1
TGTGCCAGCAGCTTGACTTACAATGAGCAGTTCTTC
CASSLTYNEQFF
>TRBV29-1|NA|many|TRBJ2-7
TGCAGCGTTTCGGGTCACTACGAGCAGTACTTC
CSVSGHYEQYF
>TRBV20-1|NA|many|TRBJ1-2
TGCAGTGCCCCCTCCCAGGGGCTCTATGGCTACACCTTC
CSAPSQGLYGYTF
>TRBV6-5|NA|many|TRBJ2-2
TGTGCCAGCAGTCGAGACAGGCGTAACACCGGGGAGCTGTTTTTT
CASSRDRRNTGELFF
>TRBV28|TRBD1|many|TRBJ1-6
TGTGCCAGCAGTTTGGGACAGGGGGCAGGTTCACCCCTCCACTTT
CASSLGQGAGSPLHF
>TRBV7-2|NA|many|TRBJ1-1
TGTGCCAGGAGGAACCGTGAGACCTCTGAAGCTTTCTTT
CARRNRETSEAFF
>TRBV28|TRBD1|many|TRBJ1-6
TGTGCCAGCAGTTTGACAGGGGAACGATCACCCCTCCACTTT
CASSLTGERSPLHF
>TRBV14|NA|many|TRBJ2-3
TGTGCCAGCAGCCAAGAATGGGGGAGCAGAAGCACAGATACGCAGTATTTT
CASSQEWGSRSTDTQYF
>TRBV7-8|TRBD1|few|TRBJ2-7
TGTGCCAGCAGCTTAGCCAGGGGGCGCGGCGAGCAGTACTTC
CASSLARGRGEQYF
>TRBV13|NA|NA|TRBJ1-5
TGTGCCAGCAGCTTAGGGGGCTCCTATCAGCCCCAGCATTTT
CASSLGGSYQPQHF
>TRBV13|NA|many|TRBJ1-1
TGTGCCAGCAGCCGTACGACACTTGCGAACACTGAAGCTTTCTTT
CASSRTTLANTEAFF
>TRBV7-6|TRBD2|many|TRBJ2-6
TGTGCCAGCAGCTTAGTTGACCCCCGGGGGGGGCCTGGGGCCAACGTCCTGACTTTC
CASSLVDPRGGPGANVLTF
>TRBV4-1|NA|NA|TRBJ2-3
TGCGCCAGCAGCCACCCCCTCCTAGAGGAGGATACGCAGTATTTT
CASSHPLLEEDTQYF
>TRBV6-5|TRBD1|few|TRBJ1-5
TGTGCCAGCAGTTCCAGACAGGGGGGAAATCAGCCCCAGCATTTT
CASSSRQGGNQPQHF
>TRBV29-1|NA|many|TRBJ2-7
TGCAGCGCAGAAGGGCCCTACGAGCAGTACTTC
CSAEGPYEQYF